Following are 13 T cell receptor beta chains from one sample sequenced in a study of blood T cell repertoires in COVID-19. This table comes from immunoSEQ multiplex PCR, and its TCRdb copy is limited to in-frame clones, with some not included. The sample holds fewer than 200,000 clones, 82% seen once. The sequenced sample was peripheral blood. The receptors derive from a woman aged 55-75 years with COVID-19, enrolled during active disease.

This clone was seen a single time. The genes are TRBV18 and TRBJ2-7; a weak D match, TRBD2 (7 bases). V was trimmed by 6 bases and J by 5 bases, leaving 23 bases between them. Germline V CDR1 and CDR2: KGHSH, LQKENI. The CDR3 is 16 residues long. CDR3 in DNA: TGTGCCAGCTCTCCGAGGGGGGGTAGCTGGGGCAACGAGCAGTACGTC. It translates to CASSPRGGSWGNEQYV.

This clone has a single count. The V call is TRBV6-5, the J call TRBJ1-5; 8 bases are a match to TRBD1. CDR3 size: 15 residues. Looked up from germline, CDR1 is MNHEY and CDR2 is SVGAGI. The junction had 10 bases not matched to a gene; V was cut back by 6 bases and J by 6 bases. CDR3 DNA sequence: TGTGCCAGCAGCCCCGGGTCAGGGGGCGTTCAGCCCCAGCATTTT. Its protein product is CASSPGSGGVQPQHF.

The chain carries TRBV5-6 and TRBJ2-7; 9 bases match TRBD2. Per the germline V gene, CDR1 is SGHDT and CDR2 is YYEEEE. The J segment lost 7 bases and the V segment lost 0 bases, leaving 8 bases of the junction unmatched. The CDR3 has 15 amino acids. CDR3 sequence: CASSLVVAGEEEQYF. The CDR3 DNA follows: TGTGCCAGCAGCTTGGTTGTAGCGGGAGAGGAAGAGCAGTACTTC.

This chain connects TRBV2 to TRBJ1-1, with 8 positions matching TRBD1. Per germline, CDR1 SNHLY and CDR2 FYNNEI. CDR3 length: 13 residues. V lost 5 bases to trimming and J lost 10 bases; unmatched junction nucleotides: 9. The CDR3 loop reads CASSPNQGASAFF. In DNA, the CDR3 is TGTGCCAGCAGTCCAAACCAGGGGGCCTCAGCTTTCTTT.

This chain joins TRBV4-1 and TRBJ1-3; D is undetermined. The germline V and J ends were trimmed by 4 bases and 5 bases, with 12 bases remaining between them. The CDR3 has 14 residues. CDR1 is MGHRA, CDR2 YSYEKL, per germline. The CDR3: CASSPDRFRNTIYF. CDR3 in DNA: TGCGCCAGCAGCCCAGACCGTTTTCGAAACACCATATATTTT.

This chain joins TRBV3-1 (or the pseudogene TRBV3-2) and TRBJ2-2; D is perhaps TRBD1 (6 bases). CDR3 length equals 16 residues. The germline gives CDR1 LGHDT, CDR2 YNNKEL (reference sequence). V lost 1 base and J lost 2, with 11 bases in between. In DNA form, the CDR3 reads TGTGCCAGCAGCCAAGCGGCAGGGGACAACACCGGGGAGCTGTTTTTT. Translating gives CASSQAAGDNTGELFF.

A single count supports this clone. This same CDR3 is encoded by further DNA sequences in the sample. V gene TRBV5-1 combines with J gene TRBJ2-3; D gene ambiguous. Germline lookup yields CDR1 SGHRS and CDR2 YFSETQ. Trimming took off 4 bases at V and 2 bases at J, with 2 bases between the two ends. The CDR3 is 11 amino acids. CDR3 nucleotide sequence: TGCGCCAGCAGCCTCACAGATACGCAGTATTTT. This translates into CASSLTDTQYF.

This clone was picked up a small number of times. The rearrangement joins TRBV28 to TRBJ2-2; 10 bases are shared with TRBD2. The CDR3 contains 16 residues. J was trimmed by 2 bases and V by 4 bases; bases with no gene match: 4. The germline V gene encodes CDR1 MDHEN and CDR2 SYDVKM. The CDR3 sequence is CASSSLAGDNTGELFF. CDR3 DNA sequence: TGTGCCAGCAGTTCTCTAGCGGGGGACAACACCGGGGAGCTGTTTTTT.

The genes are TRBV5-4 and TRBJ1-1, with D unclear. The CDR3 consists of 12 residues. Trimming cost V 1 base and J 1 base, with 2 bases left between them. CDR1 is SGHNT, CDR2 YYREEE, per germline (reference sequence). The CDR3 DNA follows: TGTGCCAGCAGCTTGCGGAACACTGAAGCTTTCTTT. Amino acid sequence: CASSLRNTEAFF.

The chain carries TRBV6-1 and TRBJ2-1, with TRBD1 identical over 8 bases. The CDR3 has 17 residues. The V gene's germline CDR1 is MNHNS and CDR2 SASEGT. V lost 2 bases to trimming and J lost 5 bases; unmatched junction nucleotides: 11. In DNA, the CDR3 is TGTGCCAGCAGTGAAACCCTACAGGGGGGAATTGACAATGAGCAGTTCTTC. Its translation is CASSETLQGGIDNEQFF.

The chain carries TRBV13 and TRBJ2-1; TRBD2 matches 9 bases. Germline CDR1 PRHDT, CDR2 FYEKMQ (reference sequence). V was pared by 5 bases and J by 0 bases, with 17 bases of the junction left unmatched. The CDR3 is 20 amino acids. The CDR3 nucleotides read TGTGCCAGCAGCGGGACTAGCAACGGACAGCGTCTTAGCTCCTACAATGAGCAGTTCTTC. Translation: CASSGTSNGQRLSSYNEQFF.

The J gene is TRBJ1-2, the V gene TRBV6-5; the match to TRBD1 covers 10 bases. Germline CDR1 is MNHEY and CDR2 is SVGAGI. This CDR3 spans 13 amino acids. This CDR3 is CAEGTGEIYGYTF. CDR3 sequence (DNA): TGTGCAGAAGGGACAGGGGAGATCTATGGCTACACCTTC.

This chain joins TRBV3-1 (or the pseudogene TRBV3-2) and TRBJ2-1; 9 bases are shared with TRBD1. CDR3 length: 15 amino acids. The germline V gene has CDR1 LGHDT and CDR2 YNNKEL (reference sequence). V shed 4 bases and J 3 bases; nucleotides not matched to a gene: 4. CDR3 sequence reads: CASSRGQGFYNEQFF. The DNA of the CDR3 is TGTGCCAGCAGCCGGGGACAGGGCTTCTACAATGAGCAGTTCTTC.